One and the same sample provided the 25 T cell receptor beta chains below, sequenced in a study of T-cell memory formation after mild COVID-19. TCRdb re-derived calls from the 5' RACE reads in MiXCR, one entry per CDR3 protein. The sample yields over 500,000 distinct CDR3 sequences, roughly 17% seen once. The sample consisted of PBMCs or a T cell subset sorted from them (not recorded which). These TCRs come from an adult woman who had mild COVID-19 (a few samples of this study predate the infection). Cell type and time point are not known.

This clonotype has more than one count but fewer than ten. The CDR3, as DNA: TGTGCCAGCAGCAAAGACAGGGGGAGAGAGACCCAGTACTTC. Amino acid sequence: CASSKDRGRETQYF. The rearrangement links TRBV7-2 to TRBJ2-5; 9 nucleotides match TRBD1. The V segment lost 5 bases and the J segment 4 bases; nucleotides outside the gene matches: 5. CDR3 length: 14 residues. Germline values: CDR1 SGHTA, CDR2 FQGNSA.

The chain links TRBV6-5 to TRBJ2-3, with a weak D call TRBD1 (5 bases). The CDR3 covers 16 residues. Germline assignment: CDR1 MNHEY and CDR2 SVGAGI. V was shortened by 0 bases and J by 5 bases, with 15 bases between the two germline ends. The CDR3 here is CASSYSLAQGGDTQYF. CDR3 nucleotide sequence: TGTGCCAGCAGTTACTCGTTAGCCCAGGGTGGAGATACGCAGTATTTT.

Only a few counts were recorded for this clonotype. The chain uses TRBV19 and TRBJ2-1; D unclear. Germline lookup yields CDR1 LNHDA and CDR2 SQIVND (reference sequence). Trimming shortened V by 1 base and J by 7 bases, and 11 bases separated the two germline ends. The CDR3 has 14 residues. Here the CDR3 DNA reads TGTGCCAGTAGTATAGGCCTAAGGTTGAATGAGCAGTTCTTC. Residues: CASSIGLRLNEQFF.

This clonotype has a handful of counts. The V and J genes are TRBV4-1 and TRBJ2-3; D not resolved. This CDR3 is built from 18 residues. CDR1 is MGHRA, CDR2 YSYEKL, per germline. The ends were cut back, 2 bases at V and 0 bases at J, with 18 bases in the middle. CDR3 bases: TGCGCCAGCAGCCAAAAGAGTCTGGGTAGCCCCAGCACAGATACGCAGTATTTT. Protein product: CASSQKSLGSPSTDTQYF.

CDR3 amino acids: CASSYDLGTSKPNEQFF. The CDR3 nucleotides are TGTGCCAGCAGTTATGATCTCGGGACCAGCAAGCCGAACGAGCAGTTCTTC. The gene calls are TRBV6-2 or TRBV6-3 and TRBJ2-1, with D perhaps being TRBD1 or TRBD2 (5 bases each). Germline V gene sequence: CDR1 MNHEY, CDR2 SVGEGT. This CDR3 spans 17 amino acids. Trimming took 3 bases from V and 10 from J, leaving 25 bases between them.

This clonotype was seen a few times. The genes are TRBV27 and TRBJ1-6; no firm D call. V lost 2 bases and J lost 7, with 15 bases in between. Germline V gives CDR1 MNHEY, CDR2 SMNVEV (reference sequence). The CDR3 extends over 16 amino acids. The CDR3 reads CASSLRPERANSPLHF. CDR3 DNA sequence: TGTGCCAGCAGTTTACGACCCGAAAGAGCAAATTCACCCCTCCACTTT.

The sample holds many counts of this clonotype. The DNA of the CDR3 is TGTGCCAGCAGCTCACACGACAGGACTGTCTATGGCTACACCTTC. This sequence encodes CASSSHDRTVYGYTF. This chain connects TRBV5-6 to TRBJ1-2; perhaps TRBD1 as D (6 bases). V was shortened by 3 bases and J by 4 bases, with 16 bases between the two germline ends. CDR1 and CDR2 (germline): SGHDT, YYEEEE. This CDR3 has 15 amino acids.

This chain links TRBV6-5 with TRBJ2-5; the D is unclear. Germline V CDR1 and CDR2: MNHEY, SVGAGI. V lost 0 bases, J lost 3 bases, and 11 bases lay in between. The CDR3 contains 15 residues. CDR3 sequence: CASSYSWQTEETQYF. The CDR3 DNA sequence: TGTGCCAGCAGTTACTCGTGGCAGACCGAAGAGACCCAGTACTTC.

The rearrangement joins TRBV7-3 to TRBJ2-1; a weak D match, TRBD2 (7 bases). This CDR3 comprises 15 residues. The germline gives CDR1 SGHTA, CDR2 FQGTGA. The germline V and J ends were trimmed by 3 bases and 5 bases, with 14 bases remaining between them. DNA for the CDR3: TGTGCCAGCAGCTTCTCTTACGGGGGGCACAATGAGCAGTTCTTC. Protein sequence: CASSFSYGGHNEQFF. The entire variable domain, with the rest obtained from reference TRBV7-3 and TRBJ2-1, is as follows: GAGVSQTPSNKVTEKGKYVELRCDPISGHTALYWYRQSLGQGPEFLIYFQGTGAADDSGLPNDRFFAVRPEGSVSTLKIQRTERGDSAVYLCASSFSYGGHNEQFFGPGTRLTVL.

The sample holds a few counts of this clonotype. The V gene is TRBV24-1, the J gene TRBJ1-5, with 10 nucleotides matching TRBD1. V was pared by 3 bases and J by 6 bases, with 7 bases of the junction left unmatched. The CDR3 totals 16 residues. Germline CDR1 reads KGHDR; CDR2 reads SFDVKD. In nucleotides, the CDR3 is TGTGCCACCAGTGATACCGGGACAGGGGTCGGTCAGCCCCAGCATTTT. It codes for CATSDTGTGVGQPQHF.

This clonotype was seen a single time. The chain links TRBV9 to TRBJ2-1, with 9 bases lining up with TRBD2. The germline gives CDR1 SGDLS, CDR2 YYNGEE. V was clipped by 3 bases and J by 6 bases; unmatched bases: 13. The CDR3 loop spans 17 amino acids. This chain's CDR3 is CASSASPGVAGANEQFF. The CDR3 nucleotides are TGTGCCAGCAGCGCTTCCCCGGGGGTAGCGGGAGCCAATGAGCAGTTCTTC.

This clonotype was observed a few times. J is TRBJ2-3 and V is TRBV7-9; tentatively, D is TRBD2 (7 bases). The germline CDR1 and CDR2 sequences are SEHNR and FQNEAQ (reference sequence). The CDR3 loop spans 16 amino acids. Trimming removed 2 bases at V and 1 base at J, with 13 bases between. This CDR3 is CASSLSDGGRTDTQYF. As DNA, the CDR3 is TGTGCCAGCAGCTTATCTGACGGGGGGCGCACAGATACGCAGTATTTT.

This clonotype was seen many times. The V gene is TRBV7-2, the J gene TRBJ1-1; no clear D gene. V gave up 5 bases and J gave up 0 bases, with 7 bases separating them. The CDR3 length is 13 residues. Germline CDR1 reads SGHTA; CDR2 reads FQGNSA. CDR3 protein: CASSPYLNTEAFF. The CDR3 coding sequence is TGTGCCAGCAGCCCTTACCTGAACACTGAAGCTTTCTTT. The full variable domain, rest sourced from reference TRBV7-2 and TRBJ1-1, is GAGVSQSPSNKVTEKGKDVELRCDPISGHTALYWYRQSLGQGLEFLIYFQGNSAPDKSGLPSDRFSAERTGGSVSTLTIQRTQQEDSAVYLCASSPYLNTEAFFGQGTRLTVV.

A few counts support this clonotype. The V gene is TRBV4-1, the J gene TRBJ2-3, with D uncertain. Germline V gene lookup returns CDR1 MGHRA and CDR2 YSYEKL. The CDR3 contains 16 residues. The germline V and J ends were trimmed by 0 bases and 0 bases, with 10 bases remaining between them. The CDR3 nucleotides read TGCGCCAGCAGCCAAGAGCCGGTCTATAGCACAGATACGCAGTATTTT. Protein: CASSQEPVYSTDTQYF.

A few counts support this clonotype. In DNA, the CDR3 is TGCGCCAGCAGCTCCTTGACTAGCGGGGGGGATACGCAGTATTTT. Translation gives CASSSLTSGGDTQYF. V gene TRBV5-1 combines with J gene TRBJ2-3; 13 nucleotides agree with TRBD2. V trimming: 3 bases; J trimming: 6 bases; junction bases outside the gene matches: 4. This CDR3 has 15 amino acids. Per the germline V gene, CDR1 is SGHRS and CDR2 is YFSETQ.

This clonotype was counted a few times. V is TRBV7-9 and J is TRBJ2-1; D is unclear. V shed 3 bases and J shed 8 bases, with 8 bases lying between them. Germline lookup yields CDR1 SEHNR and CDR2 FQNEAQ (reference sequence). This CDR3 has 12 residues. The CDR3 DNA is TGTGCCAGCAGCTTCTTGAGCGATGAGCAGTTCTTC. Its translation is CASSFLSDEQFF.

The chain joins TRBV9 to TRBJ2-3; TRBD2 matches 16 bases. V trimming: 1 base; J trimming: 2 bases; junction bases outside the gene matches: 7. The CDR3 runs 19 residues. Germline V gene lookup returns CDR1 SGDLS and CDR2 YYNGEE. The CDR3 reads CASSVPTGLAGGNTDTQYF. CDR3 DNA: TGTGCCAGCAGCGTACCGACGGGACTAGCGGGAGGGAACACAGATACGCAGTATTTT.

This clonotype was detected ten times or more. V usage is TRBV20-1 and J usage is TRBJ2-3; 7 bases match TRBD2. The V segment lost 3 bases and the J segment 6 bases; nucleotides outside the gene matches: 12. The CDR3 sequence is 15 residues long. Germline V gene sequence: CDR1 DFQATT, CDR2 SNEGSKA (reference sequence). The CDR3 nucleotides read TGCAGTGCTAGGGCGGGGGAGAGTGGCCCCGATACGCAGTATTTT. The encoded protein is CSARAGESGPDTQYF.

The V and J genes are TRBV11-2 and TRBJ2-1, with TRBD2 matching over 8 bases. V lost 4 bases and J lost 8; bases outside the gene matches: 13. Germline CDR1 is SGHAT and CDR2 is FQNNGV. CDR3 length: 16 amino acids. As DNA, the CDR3 is TGTGCCAGCAGCTACGGGGGGGCTCCGGGGAGGGATGAGCAGTTCTTC. Translated: CASSYGGAPGRDEQFF.

J is TRBJ2-1 and V is TRBV6-5; D unclear. CDR1 is MNHEY, CDR2 SVGAGI, per germline. This CDR3 spans 11 amino acids. Trimming shortened V by 9 bases and J by 9 bases, and 12 bases separated the two germline ends. CDR3 in DNA: TGTGCCAGTTCAGGTACCGGTGAGCAGTTCTTC. This sequence encodes CASSGTGEQFF.

J is TRBJ2-1 and V is TRBV20-1; 9 bases are a match to TRBD2. V lost 5 bases and J lost 3; bases outside the gene matches: 11. Germline V gene sequence: CDR1 DFQATT, CDR2 SNEGSKA (reference sequence). CDR3 size: 16 residues. CDR3 loop: CSAYSIAGVIYNEQFF. For the CDR3, the DNA is TGCAGTGCTTACTCTATAGCGGGAGTGATCTACAATGAGCAGTTCTTC.

This rearrangement joins TRBV12-3 or TRBV12-4 to TRBJ1-5; 7 bases fit TRBD1. V was pared by 0 bases and J by 3 bases, with 8 bases of the junction left unmatched. The CDR3 sequence is 17 residues long. The CDR3 region has the DNA TGTGCCAGCAGTTTAGCGAGGGGACAGCCACTCAATCAGCCCCAGCATTTT. It codes for CASSLARGQPLNQPQHF.

This chain links TRBV9 with TRBJ2-2, with unresolved D. The CDR3 covers 16 residues. CDR1 is SGDLS and CDR2 is YYNGEE in the germline V gene. V gave up 1 base and J gave up 6 bases, with 16 bases separating them. Here the CDR3 reads CASSVQPGPLSGELFF. CDR3 coding DNA: TGTGCCAGCAGCGTACAACCGGGCCCTCTGTCCGGGGAGCTGTTTTTT.

This clonotype was found a few times. V is TRBV20-1 and J is TRBJ1-5; D is perhaps TRBD1 (6 bases). The CDR3 is 13 residues long. V shed 3 bases and J shed 7 bases, with 13 bases lying between them. Germline CDR1 reads DFQATT; CDR2 reads SNEGSKA (reference sequence). As DNA, the CDR3 is TGCAGTGCTAGGCAGGGGTTTGTACAGCCCCAGCATTTT. It is translated as CSARQGFVQPQHF.

V gene TRBV11-3 combines with J gene TRBJ2-1, with 9 nucleotides matching TRBD2. Germline V gene lookup returns CDR1 SGHNT and CDR2 YENEEA. Trimming took 0 bases from V and 12 from J; bases not matched to a gene: 15. The CDR3 has 17 amino acids. This CDR3 reads CASSLDSGTSSYSSQFF. The CDR3 DNA follows: TGTGCCAGCAGCTTAGATTCCGGGACTAGCAGTTATTCGTCGCAGTTCTTC.